The rows below give T cell receptor beta chains drawn from one sample of a study of T cell responses to AZD1222 COVID-19 vaccine. Sequencing was performed with immunoSEQ multiplex PCR; in TCRdb, only in-frame clones are kept and a portion is missing. This table has some 150,000 clones, around nine tenths appearing once. Source: peripheral blood, taken 28 days after the second AZD1222 dose. The receptors derive from an adult who received the AZD1222 COVID-19 vaccine. The CDR3 runs from the conserved cysteine through the conserved F or W. A D gene is named only where the DNA matches it firmly. Not all rows give a size; the values are once, few, many and, for expanded clones, a class.

D gene,clone size,V gene,J gene,CDR3 protein,CDR3 DNA
-,-,TRBV3-1/TRBV3-2,TRBJ1-1,CASSQDEGVNTEAFF,TGTGCCAGCAGCCAAGACGAGGGAGTAAACACTGAAGCTTTCTTT
-,-,TRBV27,TRBJ2-1,CASSAKPSTVESSYNEQFF,TGTGCCAGCTCCGCAAAGCCTTCAACAGTCGAAAGCTCCTACAATGAGCAGTTCTTC
-,-,TRBV7-9,TRBJ2-1,CASSPWPYGRNEQFF,TGTGCCAGCAGCCCATGGCCTTACGGGCGTAATGAGCAGTTCTTC
-,-,TRBV6-5,TRBJ1-1,CASSYLRANTEAFF,TGTGCCAGCAGTTACCTCCGGGCAAACACTGAAGCTTTCTTT
-,-,TRBV12-5,TRBJ1-2,CASATDGIYGYTF,TGTGCTAGTGCCACTGACGGAATCTATGGCTACACCTTC
-,-,TRBV14,TRBJ1-2,CASSQGINYGYTF,TGTGCCAGCAGCCAAGGAATAAACTATGGCTACACCTTC
TRBD1,-,TRBV14,TRBJ1-6,CASSQDFGTGDSPLHF,TGTGCCAGCAGCCAAGATTTTGGGACAGGGGACTCACCCCTCCACTTT
-,-,TRBV5-4,TRBJ2-2,CASSSNNRAGELFF,TGTGCCAGCAGCTCAAACAACAGGGCCGGGGAGCTGTTTTTT
-,-,TRBV7-3,TRBJ1-5,CASSLSGVAQPQHF,TGTGCCAGCAGCTTAAGTGGGGTCGCTCAGCCCCAGCATTTT
-,-,TRBV5-5,TRBJ1-1,CASIGRSLVAFF,TGTGCCAGCATCGGAAGGAGTTTAGTAGCTTTCTTT
-,-,TRBV3-1/TRBV3-2,TRBJ1-4,CASSLWAPGVEKLFF,TGTGCCAGCAGCCTTTGGGCCCCAGGGGTTGAAAAACTGTTTTTT
-,-,TRBV5-1,TRBJ2-1,CASRSGSNEQFF,TGCGCCAGCAGGTCGGGTTCCAATGAGCAGTTCTTC
TRBD2,-,TRBV19,TRBJ2-1,CASSVSSGSYEQFF,TGTGCCAGTAGTGTTTCTAGCGGGAGCTATGAGCAGTTCTTC
-,-,TRBV7-3,TRBJ2-1,CASSLAGSGRSSYNEQFF,TGTGCCAGCAGCTTAGCAGGTAGCGGCCGGAGCTCCTACAATGAGCAGTTCTTC
TRBD1,-,TRBV6-5,TRBJ1-5,CASSSDRGGQPQHF,TGTGCCAGCAGTTCCGACAGGGGGGGTCAGCCCCAGCATTTT
TRBD2,-,TRBV13,TRBJ2-7,CASSRPREDEQYF,TGTGCCAGCAGCCGACCCCGGGAGGACGAGCAGTACTTC
TRBD1,-,TRBV30,TRBJ1-1,CAWSGIPGGTEAFF,TGTGCCTGGAGTGGAATCCCAGGGGGCACTGAAGCTTTCTTT
-,-,TRBV18,TRBJ1-4,CASSPGRGEKLFF,TGTGCCAGCTCACCCGGCCGAGGTGAAAAACTGTTTTTT
TRBD1,-,TRBV19,TRBJ1-1,CASTGQMIRGTEAFF,TGTGCCAGTACGGGACAGATGATTCGAGGCACTGAAGCTTTCTTT
TRBD1,once,TRBV2,TRBJ2-7,CASSPGQVSYEQYF,TGTGCCAGCAGTCCAGGACAGGTCTCCTACGAGCAGTACTTC
-,-,TRBV5-8,TRBJ2-2,CASSFRGPGELFF,TGTGCCAGCAGCTTCCGGGGACCCGGGGAGCTGTTTTTT
TRBD2,once,TRBV27,TRBJ2-1,CASSPFRREDEQFF,TGTGCCAGCAGTCCCTTTAGGCGGGAGGATGAGCAGTTCTTC
TRBD1,-,TRBV6-5,TRBJ2-7,CASSTQGYEQYF,TGTGCCAGCAGTACACAGGGGTACGAGCAGTACTTC
-,-,TRBV4-1,TRBJ2-1,CASSQDVERPYNEQFF,TGCGCCAGCAGCCAAGACGTAGAGAGGCCCTACAATGAGCAGTTCTTC
-,-,TRBV7-6,TRBJ2-2,CASSFTGEGAGELFF,TGTGCCAGCAGCTTTACTGGGGAGGGGGCCGGGGAGCTGTTTTTT
-,-,TRBV5-1,TRBJ1-6,CASSLVQGMGSPLHF,TGCGCCAGCAGCTTGGTCCAGGGAATGGGTTCACCCCTCCACTTT
-,-,TRBV28,TRBJ2-7,CASRITPGHLPTYEQYF,TGTGCCAGCAGAATCACCCCGGGACACCTACCCACCTACGAGCAGTACTTC
TRBD1,-,TRBV6-6,TRBJ1-1,CASATHRGGSTEAFF,TGTGCCAGTGCCACCCACAGGGGAGGATCCACTGAAGCTTTCTTT
-,-,TRBV9,TRBJ1-6,CASRGAGYNSPLHF,TGTGCCAGCAGGGGGGCCGGGTATAATTCACCCCTCCACTTT
TRBD1,-,TRBV6-1,TRBJ2-1,CASSDRDRRVDEQFF,TGTGCCAGCAGTGACCGGGACAGGAGGGTCGATGAGCAGTTCTTC
-,-,TRBV6-1,TRBJ2-7,CASSERGRSSEQYF,TGTGCCAGCAGTGAAAGGGGCAGATCATCGGAGCAGTACTTC
TRBD2,-,TRBV10-2,TRBJ2-5,CASSEAGGRGETQYF,TGCGCCAGCAGTGAGGCGGGAGGTAGAGGGGAGACCCAGTACTTC
TRBD2,-,TRBV19,TRBJ2-1,CASSPGLAVTEQFF,TGTGCCAGTAGCCCGGGACTAGCAGTGACTGAGCAGTTCTTC
-,-,TRBV19,TRBJ1-5,CASSSQGTQPQHF,TGTGCCAGTAGTTCTCAGGGCACTCAGCCCCAGCATTTT
-,-,TRBV28,TRBJ1-5,CASSLWERGYQPQHF,TGTGCCAGCAGTTTATGGGAGAGAGGGTATCAGCCCCAGCATTTT
-,-,TRBV20-1,TRBJ1-6,CSASNGALGTPLHF,TGCAGTGCTAGTAACGGCGCATTAGGGACACCCCTCCACTTT
-,-,TRBV27,TRBJ1-5,CASSPLRSNQPQHF,TGTGCCAGCAGTCCCCTCAGGAGCAATCAGCCCCAGCATTTT
-,-,TRBV5-1,TRBJ2-3,CASSLAVGDTQYF,TGCGCCAGCAGCTTGGCGGTCGGAGATACGCAGTATTTT
TRBD1,-,TRBV18,TRBJ1-5,CASSQQGSNQPQHF,TGTGCCAGCTCACAACAGGGGAGCAATCAGCCCCAGCATTTT
TRBD2,few,TRBV6-4,TRBJ2-2,CASSDSSGSTGELFF,TGTGCCAGCAGTGACTCTAGCGGGAGCACCGGGGAGCTGTTTTTT
TRBD1,-,TRBV5-1,TRBJ2-1,CASSLGQGAIIDEQFF,TGCGCCAGCAGCTTGGGCCAGGGGGCGATCATCGATGAGCAGTTCTTC
TRBD1,-,TRBV7-9,TRBJ1-3,CASSLGQGGNTIYF,TGTGCCAGCAGCCTGGGACAGGGCGGAAACACCATATATTTT
TRBD2,-,TRBV19,TRBJ2-1,CASSIPLLGRSRNEQFF,TGTGCCAGTAGTATACCTCTTCTCGGGAGGTCAAGGAATGAGCAGTTCTTC
TRBD1,-,TRBV6-7,TRBJ2-7,CASSYSDRGPKIRGSYEQYF,TGTGCCAGCAGTTACTCCGACAGGGGGCCAAAGATAAGGGGCTCCTACGAGCAGTACTTC
-,-,TRBV13,TRBJ2-3,CASSHSAVGLTDTQYF,TGTGCCAGCAGCCACTCAGCGGTGGGCCTAACAGATACGCAGTATTTT
-,-,TRBV11-2,TRBJ1-1,CASSLDRVTSEAFF,TGTGCCAGCAGCTTAGACAGGGTTACCTCTGAAGCTTTCTTT
-,once,TRBV13,TRBJ1-3,CASSLGTVGNTIYF,TGTGCCAGCAGCCTAGGGACGGTTGGAAACACCATATATTTT
-,-,TRBV18,TRBJ2-3,CASRYTDTQYF,TGTGCCAGTAGATACACAGATACGCAGTATTTT
-,-,TRBV6-5,TRBJ1-5,CASRAGGNQPQHF,TGTGCCAGCAGGGCAGGGGGCAATCAGCCCCAGCATTTT
TRBD1,-,TRBV6-6,TRBJ1-2,CASSITSLDRAYGYTF,TGTGCCAGCAGCATTACCTCCCTGGACAGGGCATATGGCTACACCTTC
TRBD1,-,TRBV9,TRBJ1-1,CASSLQTGDTEAFF,TGTGCCAGCAGCTTACAGACAGGGGACACTGAAGCTTTCTTT
-,-,TRBV5-5,TRBJ1-2,CASSLGTAGGGYTF,TGTGCCAGCAGCTTGGGCACAGCGGGAGGTGGCTACACCTTC
-,-,TRBV2,TRBJ1-5,CASSEALSNQPQHF,TGTGCCAGCAGTGAAGCTTTGAGCAATCAGCCCCAGCATTTT
TRBD2,-,TRBV5-1,TRBJ2-3,CASRDGGASDTQYF,TGCGCCAGCAGGGACGGGGGGGCCTCAGATACGCAGTATTTT